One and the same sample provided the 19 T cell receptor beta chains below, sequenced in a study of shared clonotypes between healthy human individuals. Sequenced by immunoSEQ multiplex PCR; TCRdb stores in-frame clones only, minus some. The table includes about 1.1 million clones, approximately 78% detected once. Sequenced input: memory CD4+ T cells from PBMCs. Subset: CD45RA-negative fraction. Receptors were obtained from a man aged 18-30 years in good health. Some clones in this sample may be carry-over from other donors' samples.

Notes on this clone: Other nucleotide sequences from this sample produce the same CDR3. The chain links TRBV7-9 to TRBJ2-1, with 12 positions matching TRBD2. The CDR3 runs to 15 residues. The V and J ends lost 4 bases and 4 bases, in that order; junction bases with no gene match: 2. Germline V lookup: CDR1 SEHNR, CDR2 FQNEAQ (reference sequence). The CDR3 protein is CASSSLAGGYNEQFF. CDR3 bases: TGTGCCAGCAGCTCCCTAGCGGGAGGGTACAATGAGCAGTTCTTC.

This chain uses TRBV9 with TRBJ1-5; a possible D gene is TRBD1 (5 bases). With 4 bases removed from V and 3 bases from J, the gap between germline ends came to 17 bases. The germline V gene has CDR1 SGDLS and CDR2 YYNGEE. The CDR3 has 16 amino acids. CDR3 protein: CASSPGAHLANQPQHF. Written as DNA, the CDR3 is TGTGCCAGCAGCCCCGGGGCTCACCTGGCCAATCAGCCCCAGCATTTT.

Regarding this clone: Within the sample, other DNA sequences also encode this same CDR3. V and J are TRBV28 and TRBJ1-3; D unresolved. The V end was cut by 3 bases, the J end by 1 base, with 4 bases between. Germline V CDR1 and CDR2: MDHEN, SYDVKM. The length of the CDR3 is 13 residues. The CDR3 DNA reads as TGTGCCAGCAGTTTGATTTCTGGAAACACCATATATTTT. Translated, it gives CASSLISGNTIYF.

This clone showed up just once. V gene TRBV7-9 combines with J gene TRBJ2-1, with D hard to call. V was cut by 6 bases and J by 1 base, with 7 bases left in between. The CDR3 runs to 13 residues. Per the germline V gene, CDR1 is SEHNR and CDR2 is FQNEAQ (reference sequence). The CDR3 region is CASSRVSYNEQFF. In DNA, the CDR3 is TGTGCCAGCAGTCGGGTTTCCTACAATGAGCAGTTCTTC.

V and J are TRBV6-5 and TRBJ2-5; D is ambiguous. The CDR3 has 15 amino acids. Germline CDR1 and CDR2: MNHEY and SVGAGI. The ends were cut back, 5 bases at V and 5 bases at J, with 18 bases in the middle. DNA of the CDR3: TGTGCCAGCAGTACGGCATTACGGAGCTCGGAGACCCAGTACTTC. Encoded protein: CASSTALRSSETQYF.

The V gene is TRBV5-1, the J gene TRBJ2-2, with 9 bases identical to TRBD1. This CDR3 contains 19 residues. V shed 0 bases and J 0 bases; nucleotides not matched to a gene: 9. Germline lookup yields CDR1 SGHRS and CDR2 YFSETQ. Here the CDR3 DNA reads TGCGCCAGCAGCTTGGTGGGACAGGGAACCAGGGCGAACACCGGGGAGCTGTTTTTT. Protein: CASSLVGQGTRANTGELFF.

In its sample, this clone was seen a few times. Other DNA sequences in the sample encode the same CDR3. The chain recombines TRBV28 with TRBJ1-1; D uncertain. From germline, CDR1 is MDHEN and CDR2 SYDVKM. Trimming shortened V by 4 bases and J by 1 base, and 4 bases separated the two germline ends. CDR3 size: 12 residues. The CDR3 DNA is TGTGCCAGCAGTTCGGCGAACACTGAAGCTTTCTTT. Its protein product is CASSSANTEAFF.

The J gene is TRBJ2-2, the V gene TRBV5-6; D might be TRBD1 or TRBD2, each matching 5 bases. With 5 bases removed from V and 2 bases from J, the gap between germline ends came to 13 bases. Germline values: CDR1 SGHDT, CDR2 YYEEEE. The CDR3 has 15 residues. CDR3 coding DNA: TGTGCCAGCAGGGGGGTTAGCAGTAACACCGGGGAGCTGTTTTTT. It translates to CASRGVSSNTGELFF.

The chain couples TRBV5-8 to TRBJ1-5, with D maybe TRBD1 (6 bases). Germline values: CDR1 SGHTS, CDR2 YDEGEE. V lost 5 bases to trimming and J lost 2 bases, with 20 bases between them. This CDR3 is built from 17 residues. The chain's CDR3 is CASSSGTSPDGNQPQHF. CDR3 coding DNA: TGTGCCAGCAGTTCCGGGACATCACCAGATGGCAATCAGCCCCAGCATTTT.

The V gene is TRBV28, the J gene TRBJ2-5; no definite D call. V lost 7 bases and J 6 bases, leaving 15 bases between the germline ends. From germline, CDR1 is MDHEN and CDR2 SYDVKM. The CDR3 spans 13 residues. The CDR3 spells CASNPTETKTQYF. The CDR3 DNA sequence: TGTGCCAGCAATCCGACGGAAACAAAGACCCAGTACTTC. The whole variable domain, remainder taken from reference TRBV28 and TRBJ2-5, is DVKVTQSSRYLVKRTGEKVFLECVQDMDHENMFWYRQDPGLGLRLIYFSYDVKMKEKGDIPEGYSVSREKKERFSLILESASTNQTSMYLCASNPTETKTQYFGPGTRLLVL.

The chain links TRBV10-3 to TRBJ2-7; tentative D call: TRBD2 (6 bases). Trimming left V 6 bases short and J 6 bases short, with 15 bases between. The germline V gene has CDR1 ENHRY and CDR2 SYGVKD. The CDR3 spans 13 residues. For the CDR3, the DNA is TGTGCCATCAGGACTAGTGGATCGGGCGAGCAGTACTTC. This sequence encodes CAIRTSGSGEQYF.

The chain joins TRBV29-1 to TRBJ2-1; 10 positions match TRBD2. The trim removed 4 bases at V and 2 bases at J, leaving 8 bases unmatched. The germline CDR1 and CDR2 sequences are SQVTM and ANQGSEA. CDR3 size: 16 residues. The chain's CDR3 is CSVVETGLAAYNEQFF. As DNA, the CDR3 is TGCAGCGTTGTCGAGACCGGACTAGCGGCCTACAATGAGCAGTTCTTC.

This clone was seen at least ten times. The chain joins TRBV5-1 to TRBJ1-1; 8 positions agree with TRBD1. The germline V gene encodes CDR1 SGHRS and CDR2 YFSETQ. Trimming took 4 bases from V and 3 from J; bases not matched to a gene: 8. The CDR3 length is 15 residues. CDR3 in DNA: TGCGCCAGCAGCGCAGGACAGGGTGTGGACACTGAAGCTTTCTTT. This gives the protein CASSAGQGVDTEAFF.

CDR3 sequence: CASSQAGTGGYGYTF. CDR3 bases: TGCGCCAGCAGCCAAGCCGGGACAGGGGGCTATGGCTACACCTTC. V is TRBV4-3 and J is TRBJ1-2; 11 positions agree with TRBD1. The V and J ends lost 1 base and 4 bases, in that order; junction bases with no gene match: 2. This CDR3 has 15 residues. In germline, CDR1 is LGHNA, CDR2 YSLEER.

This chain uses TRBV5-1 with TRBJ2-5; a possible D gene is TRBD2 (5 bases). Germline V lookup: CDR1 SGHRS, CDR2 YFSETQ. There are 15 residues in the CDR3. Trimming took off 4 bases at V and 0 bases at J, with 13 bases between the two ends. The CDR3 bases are TGCGCCAGCAGCCTGATGGACGGGGACCAAGAGACCCAGTACTTC. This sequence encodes CASSLMDGDQETQYF. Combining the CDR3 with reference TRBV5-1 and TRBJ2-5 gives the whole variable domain KAGVTQTPRYLIKTRGQQVTLSCSPISGHRSVSWYQQTPGQGLQFLFEYFSETQRNKGNFPGRFSGRQFSNSRSEMNVSTLELGDSALYLCASSLMDGDQETQYFGPGTRLLVL.

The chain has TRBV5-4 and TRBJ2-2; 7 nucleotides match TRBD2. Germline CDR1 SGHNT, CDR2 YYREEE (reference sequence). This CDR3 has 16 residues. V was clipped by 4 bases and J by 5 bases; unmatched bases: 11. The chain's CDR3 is CASSPTAGRQTGELFF. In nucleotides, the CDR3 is TGTGCCAGCAGCCCAACAGCGGGACGGCAAACCGGGGAGCTGTTTTTT.

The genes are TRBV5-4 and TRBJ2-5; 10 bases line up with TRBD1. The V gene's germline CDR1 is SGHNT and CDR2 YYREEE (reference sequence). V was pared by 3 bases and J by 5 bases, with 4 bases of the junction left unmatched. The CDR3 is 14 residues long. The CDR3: CASSWDRGEETQYF. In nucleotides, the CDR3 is TGTGCCAGCAGCTGGGACAGGGGTGAGGAGACCCAGTACTTC.

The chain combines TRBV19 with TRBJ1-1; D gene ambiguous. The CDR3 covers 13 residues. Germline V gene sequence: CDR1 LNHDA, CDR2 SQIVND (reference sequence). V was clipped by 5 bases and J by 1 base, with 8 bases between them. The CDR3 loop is CASSQRGNTEAFF. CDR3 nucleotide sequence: TGTGCCAGTAGTCAGAGAGGGAACACTGAAGCTTTCTTT.

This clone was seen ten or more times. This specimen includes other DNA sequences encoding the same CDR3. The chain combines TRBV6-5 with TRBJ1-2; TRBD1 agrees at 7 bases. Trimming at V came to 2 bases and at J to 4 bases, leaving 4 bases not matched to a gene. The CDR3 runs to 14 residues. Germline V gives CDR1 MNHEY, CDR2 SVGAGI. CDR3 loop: CASSYGGQPYGYTF. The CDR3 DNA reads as TGTGCCAGCAGTTACGGGGGACAGCCCTATGGCTACACCTTC.